This T cell receptor beta chain was captured in a study of T cells in Graves' hyperthyroidism and ophthalmopathy. TCR beta CDR3 sequences were amplified from RNA transcripts. TCR CDR3 underwent first-round RT-PCR with the HTBI primer set. From the multiplex PCR reads, TCRdb called clonotypes with MiXCR, one entry per CDR3 protein. The sample yields about 300,000 distinct CDR3 sequences, roughly 15% seen once. The length of the CDR3 is 17 residues. Trimming removed 0 bases from V and 7 bases from J, with 16 bases in between. Germline assignment: CDR1 SGHDN and CDR2 FVKESK. This receptor was identified in a woman between 35 and 50 years old with Graves' hyperthyroidism. The sequenced material came from blood. The chain recombines TRBV14 with TRBJ1-6; weak D call: TRBD1 (5 bases). CDR3 sequence (DNA): TGTGCCAGCAGCCAAGATTCCGCACCTAGGACAAATTCACCCCTCCACTTT. Translated, it gives CASSQDSAPRTNSPLHF.